This T cell receptor (beta chain) was recovered during a study of blood T cell repertoires in COVID-19. In the authors' methods: Reference gene primer amplification yielded estimated nucleated cell counts. The protocol was immunoSEQ multiplex PCR, while the TCRdb copy is restricted to in-frame clones and leaves out a portion. For V, J and clone size, that table is used; D and trimming come from the DNA. The sample has about 210,000 clones, just under 85% seen once. CDR1 SGHRS and CDR2 YFSETQ come from the germline V gene. CDR3 length equals 11 residues. The sample holds one count of this clone. The junction differs from germline at one of its ends, possibly a read error.

Sequenced input: peripheral blood. The clonotype comes from a woman between 45 and 60 years old with active or convalescent COVID-19. J is TRBJ1-1 and V is TRBV5-1, with 9 bases lining up with TRBD1. Written as DNA, the CDR3 is TGCGCCAGCAGCTTGGGACAGGGGGTTCGATTT. Encoded protein: CASSLGQGVRF.